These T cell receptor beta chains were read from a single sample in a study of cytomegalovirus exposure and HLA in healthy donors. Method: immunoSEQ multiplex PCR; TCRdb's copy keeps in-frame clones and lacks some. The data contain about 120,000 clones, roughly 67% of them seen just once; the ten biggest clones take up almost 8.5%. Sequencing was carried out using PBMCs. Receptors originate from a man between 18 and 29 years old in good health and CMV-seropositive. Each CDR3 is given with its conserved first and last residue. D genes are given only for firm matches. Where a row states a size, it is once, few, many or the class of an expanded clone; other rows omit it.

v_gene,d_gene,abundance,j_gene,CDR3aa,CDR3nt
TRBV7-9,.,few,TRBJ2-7,CASSSQIQYEQYF,TGTGCCAGCAGCTCCCAAATTCAATACGAGCAGTACTTC
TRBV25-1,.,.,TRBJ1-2,CASSLPGQRNYGYTF,TGTGCCAGCAGCTTACCTGGACAGAGGAACTATGGCTACACCTTC
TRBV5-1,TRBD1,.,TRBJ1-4,CASSFRDSNEKLFF,TGCGCCAGCAGCTTCCGGGACAGTAATGAAAAACTGTTTTTT
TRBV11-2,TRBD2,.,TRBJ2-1,CASSPSSGGYNEQFF,TGTGCCAGCAGCCCCTCTAGCGGGGGCTACAATGAGCAGTTCTTC
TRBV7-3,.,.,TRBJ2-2,CASSPGGGTGELFF,TGTGCCAGCAGCCCAGGTGGAGGGACCGGGGAGCTGTTTTTT
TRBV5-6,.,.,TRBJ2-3,CASSLGGGGTDTQYF,TGTGCCAGCAGCTTGGGGGGGGGCGGCACAGATACGCAGTATTTT
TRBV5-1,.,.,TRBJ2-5,CASSESTGSFPQETQYF,TGCGCCAGCAGCGAATCTACAGGGAGTTTCCCACAAGAGACCCAGTACTTC
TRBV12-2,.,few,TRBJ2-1,CASRLAPKPGRNEQFF,TGTGCAAGTCGCTTAGCTCCGAAACCGGGGAGGAATGAGCAGTTCTTC
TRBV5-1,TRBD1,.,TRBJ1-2,CASSWGTGRREGTYGCTF,TGCGCCAGCAGCTGGGGGACAGGGAGACGCGAGGGAACCTATGGCTGCACCTTC
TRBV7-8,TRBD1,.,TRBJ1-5,CASSLFYRGRDQPQHF,TGTGCCAGCAGCTTATTTTACAGGGGTCGGGATCAGCCCCAGCATTTT
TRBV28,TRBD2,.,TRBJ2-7,CASSLLGWQRGASYEQYF,TGTGCCAGCAGTTTATTAGGGTGGCAGCGGGGGGCCTCCTACGAGCAGTACTTC
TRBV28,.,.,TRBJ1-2,CASGGGLGLGYTF,TGTGCCAGCGGGGGGGGATTGGGGCTTGGCTACACCTTC
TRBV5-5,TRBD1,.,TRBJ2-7,CASRLGQGPSYEQYF,TGTGCCAGCAGGCTCGGACAGGGGCCATCCTACGAGCAGTACTTC
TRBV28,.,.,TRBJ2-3,CASSSVVRRYALGGDTQYF,TGTGCCAGCAGTTCAGTGGTCAGGCGTTATGCCTTGGGTGGGGATACGCAGTATTTT
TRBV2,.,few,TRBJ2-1,CASSEADFSYNEQFF,TGTGCCAGCAGTGAAGCTGACTTCTCCTACAATGAGCAGTTCTTC
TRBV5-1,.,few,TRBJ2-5,CASSLKAGQETQYF,TGCGCCAGCAGCTTGAAAGCAGGCCAAGAGACCCAGTACTTC
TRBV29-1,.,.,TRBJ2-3,CSVGARDTQYF,TGCAGCGTGGGGGCCCGGGATACGCAGTATTTT
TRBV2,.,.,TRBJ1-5,CASSAGHSNNQPQHF,TGTGCCAGCAGTGCAGGACACAGCAACAATCAGCCCCAGCATTTT
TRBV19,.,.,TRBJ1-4,CASSSRSGGNEKLFF,TGTGCCAGTAGTTCCCGGTCGGGGGGGAATGAAAAACTGTTTTTT
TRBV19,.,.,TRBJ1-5,CASSIRGFGEPQHF,TGTGCCAGTAGTATACGAGGGTTCGGGGAACCCCAGCATTTT
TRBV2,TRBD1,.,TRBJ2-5,CASRTGTGETQYF,TGTGCCAGCAGGACAGGGACAGGGGAGACCCAGTACTTC
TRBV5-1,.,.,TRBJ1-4,CASSLSGDGREKLFF,TGCGCCAGCAGCTTGTCGGGGGATGGAAGGGAAAAACTGTTTTTT
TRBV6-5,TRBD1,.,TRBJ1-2,CASSLTGAYGYTF,TGTGCCAGCAGTCTAACAGGGGCCTATGGCTACACCTTC
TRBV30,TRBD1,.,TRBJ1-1,CAWSASGQAKAFF,TGTGCCTGGAGTGCCTCAGGACAGGCGAAAGCTTTCTTT
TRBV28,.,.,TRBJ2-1,CASSGVTKQFF,TGTGCCAGCTCAGGGGTGACAAAGCAGTTCTTC
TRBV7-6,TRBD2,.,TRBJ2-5,CASSLGLLGAGEETQYF,TGTGCCAGCAGCTTAGGGCTTCTGGGAGCGGGGGAAGAGACCCAGTACTTC
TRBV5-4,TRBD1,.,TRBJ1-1,CASRTGGNTEAFF,TGTGCCAGCAGAACAGGGGGGAACACTGAAGCTTTCTTT
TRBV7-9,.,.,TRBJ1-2,CASRSYGYTF,TGTGCCAGCAGATCTTATGGCTACACCTTC
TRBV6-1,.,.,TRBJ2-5,CASSALQETQYF,TGTGCCAGCAGTGCCCTCCAAGAGACCCAGTACTTC
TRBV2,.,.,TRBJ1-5,CASTLGDYSNQPQHF,TGTGCCAGCACGCTAGGTGATTATAGCAATCAGCCCCAGCATTTT
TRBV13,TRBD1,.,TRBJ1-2,CASSLFRGQGVYGYTF,TGTGCCAGCAGCTTATTTAGGGGACAGGGTGTTTACGGCTACACCTTC
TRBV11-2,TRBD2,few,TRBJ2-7,CASSSVGGGYEQYF,TGTGCCAGCAGCTCAGTCGGGGGGGGTTACGAGCAGTACTTC
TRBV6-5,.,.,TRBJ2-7,CASSYSPLNEQYF,TGTGCCAGCAGTTACTCGCCCCTAAACGAGCAGTACTTC
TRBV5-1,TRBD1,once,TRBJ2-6,CASSLVQGASGANVLTF,TGCGCCAGCAGCTTGGTACAGGGGGCCTCTGGGGCCAACGTCCTGACTTTC
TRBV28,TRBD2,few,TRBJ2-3,CASSSWTSGGTDTQYF,TGTGCCAGCAGTTCGTGGACTAGCGGGGGCACAGATACGCAGTATTTT
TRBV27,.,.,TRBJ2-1,CASSLSLGGGEQFF,TGTGCCAGCAGTTTATCGTTAGGGGGTGGTGAGCAGTTCTTC
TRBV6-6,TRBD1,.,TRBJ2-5,CASSPTGVGETQYF,TGTGCCAGCAGTCCGACAGGGGTCGGAGAGACCCAGTACTTC
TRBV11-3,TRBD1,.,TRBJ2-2,CASRAGGRNTGELFF,TGTGCCAGCAGGGCAGGGGGCCGGAACACCGGGGAGCTGTTTTTT
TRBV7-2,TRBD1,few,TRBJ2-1,CASSSGQVGNEQFF,TGTGCCAGCAGCTCTGGACAGGTCGGGAATGAGCAGTTCTTC
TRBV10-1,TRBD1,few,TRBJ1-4,CASSTGVKNEKLFF,TGCGCCAGTTCTACAGGGGTGAAAAATGAAAAACTGTTTTTT
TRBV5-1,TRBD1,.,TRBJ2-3,CASSSTGVGTDTQYF,TGCGCCAGCAGCTCTACAGGGGTGGGCACAGATACGCAGTATTTT
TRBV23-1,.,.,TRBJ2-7,CASSPGGLPTYEQYF,TGCGCCAGCAGTCCAGGGGGACTCCCCACCTACGAGCAGTACTTC
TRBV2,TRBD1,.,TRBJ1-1,CASRTRGKAWNTEAFF,TGTGCCAGCCGTACCAGGGGGAAGGCTTGGAACACTGAAGCTTTCTTT
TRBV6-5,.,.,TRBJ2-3,CASSYRGARTDTQYF,TGTGCCAGCAGTTACCGGGGGGCGCGGACAGATACGCAGTATTTT
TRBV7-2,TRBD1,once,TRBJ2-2,CASSWDSNTGELFF,TGTGCCAGCAGCTGGGACAGCAACACCGGGGAGCTGTTTTTT
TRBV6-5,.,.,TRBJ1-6,CASSYSVAGNNSPLHF,TGTGCCAGCAGTTACTCGGTGGCAGGGAATAATTCACCCCTCCACTTT
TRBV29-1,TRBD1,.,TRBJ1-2,CSAPTGHGYTF,TGCAGCGCCCCGACAGGGCATGGCTACACCTTC
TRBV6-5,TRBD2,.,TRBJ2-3,CASRKAGGTDTQYF,TGTGCCAGCAGAAAAGCGGGGGGCACAGATACGCAGTATTTT
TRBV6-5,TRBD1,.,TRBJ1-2,CASRTNGGGAKGYTF,TGTGCCAGCAGGACTAACGGAGGGGGCGCAAAGGGCTACACCTTC